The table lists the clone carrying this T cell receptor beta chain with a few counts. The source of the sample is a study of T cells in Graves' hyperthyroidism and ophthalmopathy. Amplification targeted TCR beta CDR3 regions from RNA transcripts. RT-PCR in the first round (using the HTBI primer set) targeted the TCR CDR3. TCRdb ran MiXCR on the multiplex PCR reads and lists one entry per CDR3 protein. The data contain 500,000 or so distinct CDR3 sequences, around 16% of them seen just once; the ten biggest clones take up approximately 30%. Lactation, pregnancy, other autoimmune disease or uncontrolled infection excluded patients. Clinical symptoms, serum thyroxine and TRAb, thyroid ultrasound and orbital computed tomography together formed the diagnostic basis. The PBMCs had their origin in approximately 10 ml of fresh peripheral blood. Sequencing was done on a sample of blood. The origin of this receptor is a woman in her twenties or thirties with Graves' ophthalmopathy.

CDR3 sequence reads: CASSTRLARQTQYF. In DNA, the CDR3 is TGTGCCAGCAGCACCAGACTAGCCAGACAGACCCAGTACTTC. The J gene is TRBJ2-5, the V gene TRBV7-2, with 7 nucleotides matching TRBD2. The V segment lost 5 bases and the J segment 6 bases; nucleotides outside the gene matches: 9. Germline V gives CDR1 SGHTA, CDR2 FQGNSA. This CDR3 is 14 amino acids long.